Below, one T cell receptor beta chain is given with its context. Its target is unknown. This sample was taken from a study of shared clonotypes between healthy human individuals. Study background: There were three CD4 naive, three CD4 memory, two CD8 naive and one CD8 memory plates per donor. General study points: Tissues were not sampled, only blood, and their repertoires likely differ. Clonotype sharing levels among donors were expected to vary with sequencing depth.

The protocol was immunoSEQ multiplex PCR, while the TCRdb copy is restricted to in-frame clones and leaves out a portion. Of 550,000 to 800,000 clones listed, less than 95% were seen once; the top ten hold 34%. Per the germline V gene, CDR1 is MDHEN and CDR2 is SYDVKM. CDR3 length equals 18 residues. J was trimmed by 6 bases and V by 1 base; bases with no gene match: 12. The chain has TRBV28 and TRBJ2-3, with 11 bases aligning to TRBD2. The source of this sequence is a man younger than 35 in good health. Some clones in this sample may be carry-over from other donors' samples. Material: memory CD8+ T cells from PBMCs. Subset in this sample: CD45RO+ cells pooled with CCR7-negative TemRA cells. The CDR3, as DNA: TGTGCCAGCAGTTTATCGCCCACCCATAGCGGGAGGGCCGATACGCAGTATTTT. Amino acids: CASSLSPTHSGRADTQYF.